The text below deals with one TCR beta chain. The data are from a study of blood T cell repertoires in COVID-19. This study enrolled people aged about 18 to 100 from about two dozen US geographic areas. Recovery meant two consecutive negative NP/OP PCR tests, professional clearance, or resolved symptoms. Original handling: Reference gene primer amplification in the assay estimated nucleated cell counts. The data were produced by immunoSEQ multiplex PCR, yet TCRdb's version contains in-frame clones alone and is incomplete. V and J calls and clone size are copied from that table; D and trimming were computed from the DNA. The table records 250,000 to 300,000 clones, about 90% of them present only once. This CDR3 is 13 amino acids long. The germline CDR1 and CDR2 sequences are MNHEY and SMNVEV (reference sequence). Trimming pared 6 bases from V and 4 bases from J, leaving 7 bases between.

The sequenced sample consisted of PBMCs or T cells enriched from blood (not recorded which). The chain carries TRBV27 and TRBJ1-6; D remains ambiguous. This clonotype was obtained from a woman aged 60-75 years who had recovered from COVID-19. CDR3 in DNA: TGTGCCAGCAGCTCGGGATATAATTCACCCCTCCACTTT. As protein: CASSSGYNSPLHF.